One T cell receptor (beta chain) is described in this entry. V shed 0 bases and J shed 1 base, with 7 bases lying between them. This CDR3 has 14 amino acids. Looked up from germline, CDR1 is SGHNT and CDR2 is YYREEE (reference sequence). These data come from a study of memory CD4+ T cells and cytomegalovirus serostatus. Sequenced by immunoSEQ multiplex PCR; TCRdb stores in-frame clones only, minus some. The data contain tens of thousands of clones, about 80% of them seen just once; the ten biggest clones take up 0.5% to 0.8%. Single viable CD3+CD4+CD8-CD45RO+ cells were sorted as the memory CD4+ T cells.

The sequencing input was memory CD4+ T cells from blood. The TCR sequence derives from an adult in good health and CMV-seronegative. Some clones in this sample may be carry-over from other donors' samples. The V gene is TRBV5-4, the J gene TRBJ1-1; D is unclear. The CDR3 DNA reads as TGTGCCAGCAGCTTGGCCGCCGCGAACACTGAAGCTTTCTTT. It specifies CASSLAAANTEAFF.